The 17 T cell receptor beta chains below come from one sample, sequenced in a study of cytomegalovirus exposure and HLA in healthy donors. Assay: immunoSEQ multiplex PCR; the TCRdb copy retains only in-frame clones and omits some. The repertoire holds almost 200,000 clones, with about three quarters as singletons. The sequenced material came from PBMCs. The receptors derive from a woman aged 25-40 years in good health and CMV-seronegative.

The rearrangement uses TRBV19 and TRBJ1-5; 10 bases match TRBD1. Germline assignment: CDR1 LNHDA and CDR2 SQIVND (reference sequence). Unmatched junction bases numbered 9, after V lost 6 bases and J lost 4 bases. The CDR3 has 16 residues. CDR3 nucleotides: TGTGCCAGTAGAAAGCGTCCGGGACAGGGGAATCAGCCCCAGCATTTT. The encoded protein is CASRKRPGQGNQPQHF.

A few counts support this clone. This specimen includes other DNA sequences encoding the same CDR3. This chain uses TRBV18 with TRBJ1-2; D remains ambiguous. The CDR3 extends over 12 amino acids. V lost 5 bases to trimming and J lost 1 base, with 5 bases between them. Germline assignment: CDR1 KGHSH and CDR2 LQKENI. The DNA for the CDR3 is TGTGCCAGCTCAGACAATAACTATGGCTACACCTTC. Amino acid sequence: CASSDNNYGYTF.

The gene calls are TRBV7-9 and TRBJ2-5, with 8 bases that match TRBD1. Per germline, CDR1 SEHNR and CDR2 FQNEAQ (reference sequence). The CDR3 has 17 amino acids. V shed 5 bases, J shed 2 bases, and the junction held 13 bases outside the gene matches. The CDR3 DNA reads TGTGCCAGCAGCCCCAATAGGGGGGACAGGAGACAAGAGACCCAGTACTTC. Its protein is CASSPNRGDRRQETQYF. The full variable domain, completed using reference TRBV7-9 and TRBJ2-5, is DTGVSQNPRHKITKRGQNVTFRCDPISEHNRLYWYRQTLGQGPEFLTYFQNEAQLEKSRLLSDRFSAERPKGSFSTLEIQRTEQGDSAMYLCASSPNRGDRRQETQYFGPGTRLLVL.

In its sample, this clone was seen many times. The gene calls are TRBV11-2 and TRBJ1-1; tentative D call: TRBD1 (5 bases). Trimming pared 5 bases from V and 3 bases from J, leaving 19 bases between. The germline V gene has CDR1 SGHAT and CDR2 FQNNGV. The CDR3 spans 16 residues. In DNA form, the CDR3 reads TGTGCCAGCAGCCCCTCAGCGGGGACCTACGACACTGAAGCTTTCTTT. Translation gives CASSPSAGTYDTEAFF.

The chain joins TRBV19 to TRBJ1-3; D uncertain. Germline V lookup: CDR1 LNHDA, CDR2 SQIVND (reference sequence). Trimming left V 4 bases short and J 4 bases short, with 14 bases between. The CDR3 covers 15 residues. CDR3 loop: CASSTLRGSGNTIYF. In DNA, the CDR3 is TGTGCCAGTAGTACTCTACGAGGATCAGGAAACACCATATATTTT.

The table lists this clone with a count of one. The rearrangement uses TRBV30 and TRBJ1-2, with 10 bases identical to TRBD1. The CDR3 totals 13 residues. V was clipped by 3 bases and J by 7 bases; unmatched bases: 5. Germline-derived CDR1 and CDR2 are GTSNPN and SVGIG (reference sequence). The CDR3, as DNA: TGTGCCTGGAGGGGACAGGGGTTAGGTGGCTACACCTTC. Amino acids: CAWRGQGLGGYTF.

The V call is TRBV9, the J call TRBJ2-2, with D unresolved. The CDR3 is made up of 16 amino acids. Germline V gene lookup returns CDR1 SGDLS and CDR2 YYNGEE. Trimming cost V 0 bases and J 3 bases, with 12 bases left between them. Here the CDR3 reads CASSVDPQIDTGELFF. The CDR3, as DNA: TGTGCCAGCAGCGTAGATCCACAGATAGACACCGGGGAGCTGTTTTTT.

CDR3 nucleotides: TGTGCCAGCAGTGTCCGCCAGGGTCTGACTGGAAACACCATATATTTT. This encodes CASSVRQGLTGNTIYF. The rearrangement uses TRBV6-1 and TRBJ1-3; possible D gene TRBD1, 5 bases. The CDR3 sequence is 16 residues long. V gave up 4 bases and J gave up 2 bases, with 15 bases separating them. Germline V gene sequence: CDR1 MNHNS, CDR2 SASEGT.

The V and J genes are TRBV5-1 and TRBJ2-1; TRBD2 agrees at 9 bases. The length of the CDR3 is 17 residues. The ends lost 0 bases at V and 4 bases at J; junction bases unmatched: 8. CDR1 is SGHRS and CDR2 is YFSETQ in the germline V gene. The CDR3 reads CASSLAGGGGVYNEQFF. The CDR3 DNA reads TGCGCCAGCAGCTTGGCAGGCGGCGGGGGGGTATACAATGAGCAGTTCTTC.

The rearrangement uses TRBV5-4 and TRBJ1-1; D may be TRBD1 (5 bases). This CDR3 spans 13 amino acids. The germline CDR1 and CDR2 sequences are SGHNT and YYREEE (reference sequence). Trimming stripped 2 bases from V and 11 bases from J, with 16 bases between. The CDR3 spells CASSFFGAGGAFF. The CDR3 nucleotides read TGTGCCAGCAGCTTTTTTGGGGCTGGTGGCGCTTTCTTT.

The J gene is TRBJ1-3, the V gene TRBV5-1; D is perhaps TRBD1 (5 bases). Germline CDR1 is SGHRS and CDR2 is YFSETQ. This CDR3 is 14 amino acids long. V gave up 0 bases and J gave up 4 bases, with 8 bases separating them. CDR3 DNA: TGCGCCAGCAGCTTGGCAGGGAACGGAAACACCATATATTTT. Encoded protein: CASSLAGNGNTIYF.

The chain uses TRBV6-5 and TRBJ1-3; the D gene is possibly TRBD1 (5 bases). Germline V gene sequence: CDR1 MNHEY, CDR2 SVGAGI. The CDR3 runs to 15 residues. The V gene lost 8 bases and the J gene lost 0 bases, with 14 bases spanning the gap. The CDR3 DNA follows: TGTGCCAGCTCCGCGGGGACGGGCTCTGGAAACACCATATATTTT. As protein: CASSAGTGSGNTIYF.

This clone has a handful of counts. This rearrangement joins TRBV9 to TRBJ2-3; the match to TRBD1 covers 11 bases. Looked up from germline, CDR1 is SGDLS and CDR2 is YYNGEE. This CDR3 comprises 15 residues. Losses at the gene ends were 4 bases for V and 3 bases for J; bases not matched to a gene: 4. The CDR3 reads CASSTGQGATDTQYF. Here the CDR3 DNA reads TGTGCCAGCAGCACCGGACAGGGGGCGACAGATACGCAGTATTTT.

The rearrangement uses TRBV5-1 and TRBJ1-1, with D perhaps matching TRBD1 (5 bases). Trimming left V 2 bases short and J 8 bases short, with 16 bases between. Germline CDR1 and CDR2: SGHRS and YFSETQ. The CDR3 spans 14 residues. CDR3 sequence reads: CASSLPRQTGEAFF. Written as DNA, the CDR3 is TGCGCCAGCAGCTTACCACGACAGACTGGGGAAGCTTTCTTT.

The CDR3 nucleotides are TGTGCCTGGAGTGGAAGCGATACAGGGGGCTTAAACTATGGCTACACCTTC. It encodes CAWSGSDTGGLNYGYTF. The gene calls are TRBV30 and TRBJ1-2, with TRBD1 matching over 9 bases. V shed 1 base and J 2 bases; nucleotides not matched to a gene: 11. The CDR3 has 17 amino acids. Germline CDR1 GTSNPN, CDR2 SVGIG (reference sequence).

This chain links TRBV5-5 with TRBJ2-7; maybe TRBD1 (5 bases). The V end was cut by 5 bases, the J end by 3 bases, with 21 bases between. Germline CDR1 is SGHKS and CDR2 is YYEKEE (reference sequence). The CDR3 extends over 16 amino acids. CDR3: CASRLGAGFSGYEQYF. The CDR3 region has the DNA TGTGCCAGCAGATTAGGGGCAGGGTTCTCGGGCTACGAGCAGTACTTC.

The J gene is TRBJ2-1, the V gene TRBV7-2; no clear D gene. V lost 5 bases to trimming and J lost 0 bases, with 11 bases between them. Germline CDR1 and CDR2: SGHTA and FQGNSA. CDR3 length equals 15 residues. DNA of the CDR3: TGTGCCAGCAGCCCCGACTTGGGCTCCTACAATGAGCAGTTCTTC. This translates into CASSPDLGSYNEQFF.